There are a few counts of the clone carrying this TCR beta chain. Its antigen is undetermined. Newly diagnosed patients aged 18 to 65 had hyperthyroidism of under 2 months' duration. Those patients with uncontrolled infection, other autoimmune disease, pregnancy or lactation were excluded. The authors took PBMCs from 8 to 10 ml fresh peripheral blood. This specimen comes from a study of T cells in Graves' hyperthyroidism and ophthalmopathy. Study observations and caveats: Most clonotypes expanded in thyroid above 0.001 were likewise present in blood.

The CDR3 contains 18 residues. Trimming at V came to 3 bases and at J to 7 bases, leaving 12 bases not matched to a gene. CDR1 is LNHDA and CDR2 is SQIVND in the germline V gene (reference sequence). The source material, RNA transcripts, was used to amplify TCR beta CDR3 regions. The study used the HTBI primer set for a first-round RT-PCR of the TCR CDR3. TCRdb used MiXCR to reprocess the multiplex PCR reads, holding one entry per CDR3 protein. The sample holds more than 650,000 distinct CDR3 sequences, around 13% seen once. The specimen was blood. The receptor comes from a woman between 18 and 29 years old with Graves' hyperthyroidism. The chain links TRBV19 to TRBJ2-2; 12 nucleotides match TRBD2. For the CDR3, the DNA is TGTGCCAGTAGTATCGCTAGCGGGAGGGCCCGGATACTCGGGGAGCTGTTTTTT. Residues: CASSIASGRARILGELFF.